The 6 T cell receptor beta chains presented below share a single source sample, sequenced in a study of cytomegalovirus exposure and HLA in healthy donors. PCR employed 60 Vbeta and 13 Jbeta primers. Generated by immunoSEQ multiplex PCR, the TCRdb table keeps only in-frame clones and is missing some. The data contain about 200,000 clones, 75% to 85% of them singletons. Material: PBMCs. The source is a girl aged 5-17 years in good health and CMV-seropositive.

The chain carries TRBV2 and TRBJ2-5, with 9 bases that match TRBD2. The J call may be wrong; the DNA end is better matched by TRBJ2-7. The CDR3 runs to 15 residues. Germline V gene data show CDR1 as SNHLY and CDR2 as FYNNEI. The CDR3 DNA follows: TGTGCCAGCAGTGAAGAGGCGGGGGGGCTCTACGAGCAGTACTTC. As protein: CASSEEAGGLYEQYF.

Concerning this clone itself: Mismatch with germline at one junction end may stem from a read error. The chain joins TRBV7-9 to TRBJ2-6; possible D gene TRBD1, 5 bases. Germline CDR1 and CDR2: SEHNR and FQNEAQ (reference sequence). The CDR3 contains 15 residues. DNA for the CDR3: TGTGCCAGCAGCTTAATGGGCTCTGGGGCTAACGTCCTGACTTTC. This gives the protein CASSLMGSGANVLTF. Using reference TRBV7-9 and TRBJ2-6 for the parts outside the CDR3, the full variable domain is DTGVSQNPRHKITKRGQNVTFRCDPISEHNRLYWYRQTLGQGPEFLTYFQNEAQLEKSRLLSDRFSAERPKGSFSTLEIQRTEQGDSAMYLCASSLMGSGANVLTFGAGSRLTVL.

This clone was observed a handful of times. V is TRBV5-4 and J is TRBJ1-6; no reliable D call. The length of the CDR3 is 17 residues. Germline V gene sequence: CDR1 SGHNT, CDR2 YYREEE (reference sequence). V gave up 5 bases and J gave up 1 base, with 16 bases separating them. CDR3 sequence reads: CASSSDAAGSYNSPLHF. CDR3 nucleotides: TGTGCCAGCAGTTCCGACGCCGCGGGGTCCTATAATTCACCCCTCCACTTT.

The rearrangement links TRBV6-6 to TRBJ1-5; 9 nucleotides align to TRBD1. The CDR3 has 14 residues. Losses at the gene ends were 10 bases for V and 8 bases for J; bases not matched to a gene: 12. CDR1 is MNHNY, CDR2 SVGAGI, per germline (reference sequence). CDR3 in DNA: TGTGCCACCAGACCCATACAGGGGGCAGAGCCCCAGCATTTT. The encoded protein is CATRPIQGAEPQHF.

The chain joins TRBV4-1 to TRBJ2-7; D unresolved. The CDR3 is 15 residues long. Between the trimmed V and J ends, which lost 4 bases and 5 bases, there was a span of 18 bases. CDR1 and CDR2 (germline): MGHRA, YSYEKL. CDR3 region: CASSLTPARLHEQYF. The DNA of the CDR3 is TGCGCCAGCAGCCTCACACCGGCCCGACTGCACGAGCAGTACTTC.

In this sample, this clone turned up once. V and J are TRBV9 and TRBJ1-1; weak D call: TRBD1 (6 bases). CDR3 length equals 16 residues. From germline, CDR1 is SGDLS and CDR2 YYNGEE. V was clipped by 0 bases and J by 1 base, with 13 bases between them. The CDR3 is CASSVAGGGPNTEAFF. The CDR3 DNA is TGTGCCAGCAGCGTAGCGGGGGGCGGACCGAACACTGAAGCTTTCTTT. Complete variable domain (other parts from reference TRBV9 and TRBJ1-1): DSGVTQTPKHLITATGQRVTLRCSPRSGDLSVYWYQQSLDQGLQFLIQYYNGEERAKGNILERFSAQQFPDLHSELNLSSLELGDSALYFCASSVAGGGPNTEAFFGQGTRLTVV.